The T cell receptor (beta chain) described here comes from a study of identical twins. Template switching, a step in the protocol, added a universal primer site, and cDNA carried unique molecular identifiers. From the 5' RACE reads, TCRdb called clonotypes with MiXCR, one entry per CDR3 protein. The sample has around 680,000 distinct CDR3 sequences, over 8.5% seen once; the top ten hold approximately 0.94%. The CDR3 has 16 residues. Germline V gives CDR1 SGDLS, CDR2 YYNGEE. V lost 4 bases and J 2 bases, leaving 17 bases between the germline ends. There are many counts of this clonotype. In addition, the sample was reused for a study of yellow fever vaccine responses in identical twins.

The clonotype comes from a woman aged 18-29 years in good health. Sequencing was carried out using PBMCs. This chain links TRBV9 with TRBJ2-3; D possibly matches TRBD1 or TRBD2 (5 bases each). The CDR3 spells CASSIGPGLNTDTQYF. CDR3 DNA: TGTGCCAGCAGCATAGGGCCGGGGCTTAACACAGATACGCAGTATTTT.